This T cell receptor beta chain comes out of a study of blood T cell repertoires in COVID-19. Study details: Sources were T cells, B-cell-depleted T cells, or PBMCs; the material itself was cDNA or gDNA.

Each participant's cohort was designated according to participant-reported clinical history. Participants classified as exposed had met a COVID-19 case within 2 weeks before study entry. In the original processing: Reference gene primers were amplified, and this amplification served to estimate nucleated cell counts. Generated by immunoSEQ multiplex PCR, the TCRdb table keeps only in-frame clones and is missing some. V, J and clone size derive from that table, while D and trimming were established from the DNA sequence. This repertoire shows 400,000 to 500,000 clones, around nine tenths found once; its top ten account for approximately 1.3%. This CDR3 spans 14 amino acids.

This receptor was identified in a woman younger than 30 who had been exposed to COVID-19. Sample: PBMCs or T cells enriched from blood (not recorded which). The rearrangement uses TRBV12-2 and TRBJ2-5; the table calls TRBD2, which could not be checked here. TRBV12-2 is annotated as a pseudogene. CDR3 loop: CASRSPCGWETQYF. CDR3 sequence (DNA): TGTGCAAGTCGCTCCCCTTGCGGTTGGGAGACCCAGTACTTC.